These T cell receptor beta chains were read from a single sample in a study of cytomegalovirus exposure and HLA in healthy donors. Profiling relied on immunoSEQ multiplex PCR, and the TCRdb table lists in-frame clones only, not all of them. Here the sample spans about 170,000 clones, roughly 70% being singletons. The sequencing sample was made of PBMCs. All receptors come from a girl aged 5 to 17 in good health and CMV-seronegative. The CDR3 runs from the conserved cysteine through the conserved F or W. D genes are given only for firm matches. Part of the rows lack a size; the others show once, few, many or a class for expanded clones.

TRBV19	TRBJ2-5	TRBD2	-	CASSAPERGFDPQETQYF	TGTGCCAGTAGTGCCCCCGAGCGGGGGTTCGACCCGCAAGAGACCCAGTACTTC
TRBV16	TRBJ2-7	-	once	CASSQDRTYEQYF	TGTGCCAGCAGCCAAGACAGAACCTACGAGCAGTACTTC
TRBV5-6	TRBJ2-7	TRBD1	-	CASSGGSWTGGTGYEQYF	TGTGCCAGCAGCGGGGGGAGCTGGACAGGGGGCACCGGTTACGAGCAGTACTTC
TRBV5-1	TRBJ2-7	TRBD1	once	CASSYAGGSLYEQYF	TGCGCCAGCAGCTACGCAGGGGGCTCTCTCTACGAGCAGTACTTC
TRBV4-1	TRBJ1-2	-	-	CASSHPTRTRDYGYTF	TGCGCCAGCAGCCACCCTACACGCACTAGGGACTATGGCTACACCTTC
TRBV5-1	TRBJ2-1	TRBD2	-	CASSSGTSGGSYNEQFF	TGCGCCAGCAGCTCCGGGACTAGCGGGGGTTCCTACAATGAGCAGTTCTTC
TRBV2	TRBJ1-3	TRBD1	-	CASSAGQAGNTIYF	TGTGCCAGCAGTGCCGGACAGGCTGGAAACACCATATATTTT
TRBV15	TRBJ2-3	-	-	CATSARGLVPDTQYF	TGTGCCACCAGCGCCAGGGGCCTTGTCCCGGATACGCAGTATTTT
TRBV5-1	TRBJ2-1	TRBD1	-	CASSLVVSQGDEQFF	TGCGCCAGCAGCTTGGTGGTTTCCCAGGGGGATGAGCAGTTCTTC
TRBV5-6	TRBJ2-7	TRBD1	once	CASTLTGTGGLEQYF	TGTGCCAGCACCCTAACCGGGACAGGGGGGCTCGAGCAGTACTTC
TRBV12-5	TRBJ2-2	TRBD2	once	CASGSGGDTGELFF	TGTGCTAGTGGGTCCGGGGGGGACACCGGGGAGCTGTTTTTT
TRBV27	TRBJ1-5	-	few	CASREQFNQPQHF	TGTGCCAGCAGAGAACAGTTCAATCAGCCCCAGCATTTT
TRBV7-6	TRBJ2-1	-	-	CASSLQGLGDEQFF	TGTGCCAGCAGCTTACAAGGCCTGGGCGATGAGCAGTTCTTC
TRBV6-6	TRBJ1-1	-	-	CASSYRTSAGTEAFF	TGTGCCAGCAGTTACCGGACCTCCGCGGGGACTGAAGCTTTCTTT
TRBV5-6	TRBJ1-2	TRBD1	-	CASSLTGGANYGYTF	TGTGCCAGCAGCTTAACAGGGGGCGCAAACTATGGCTACACCTTC
TRBV15	TRBJ2-7	-	-	CATSGGLMSSYEQYF	TGTGCCACCAGCGGGGGACTGATGAGCTCCTACGAGCAGTACTTC
TRBV6-5	TRBJ1-2	-	-	CASSYQEEDGYTF	TGTGCCAGCAGTTACCAGGAGGAGGATGGCTACACCTTC
TRBV6-1	TRBJ2-7	TRBD1	once	CASTKGQGSYEQYF	TGTGCCAGTACGAAAGGACAGGGTTCGTACGAGCAGTACTTC
TRBV19	TRBJ2-7	-	few	CASSSAQGYEQYF	TGTGCCAGTAGTAGCGCACAGGGCTACGAGCAGTACTTC
TRBV18	TRBJ1-5	TRBD1	-	CASSPFSGQGQGNNQPQHF	TGTGCCAGCTCACCTTTCTCCGGACAGGGGCAGGGGAATAATCAGCCCCAGCATTTT
TRBV21-1	TRBJ1-1	-	-	CASNPREGVEAFF	TGTGCCAGCAACCCTAGGGAGGGCGTTGAAGCTTTCTTT
TRBV18	TRBJ2-1	TRBD2	-	CASSPPAGGGPNEQFF	TGTGCCAGCTCACCACCGGCGGGCGGGGGACCCAATGAGCAGTTCTTC
TRBV19	TRBJ1-4	-	-	CASSLVSEKLFF	TGTGCCAGTAGTCTAGTCTCCGAAAAACTGTTTTTT
TRBV2	TRBJ1-6	-	few	CASIYVAGNSPLHF	TGTGCCAGCATCTACGTAGCAGGGAATTCACCCCTCCACTTT
TRBV6-6	TRBJ2-7	-	once	CASSYHPLDGYEQYF	TGTGCCAGCAGTTACCACCCACTAGACGGGTACGAGCAGTACTTC
TRBV2	TRBJ2-3	TRBD1	-	CAITGGSSTDTQYF	TGTGCCATTACAGGGGGCTCGAGCACAGATACGCAGTATTTT
TRBV6-6	TRBJ1-5	-	-	CATANGPQHF	TGTGCCACAGCGAATGGGCCCCAGCATTTT
TRBV15	TRBJ2-5	TRBD1	-	CATSRVPDRGVYF	TGTGCCACCAGCAGGGTACCGGACAGGGGCGTGTACTTC
TRBV19	TRBJ1-3	-	-	CASSIFWEVGGNTIYF	TGTGCCAGTAGTATTTTCTGGGAGGTTGGTGGAAACACCATATATTTT
TRBV9	TRBJ2-7	TRBD1	-	CASSGSAQGAYEQYF	TGTGCCAGCAGCGGCTCCGCACAGGGGGCTTACGAGCAGTACTTC
TRBV9	TRBJ2-1	-	-	CASSVGGGLYPNEQFF	TGTGCCAGCAGCGTAGGGGGGGGGCTTTACCCGAATGAGCAGTTCTTC
TRBV6-1	TRBJ2-7	-	few	CAETSGGTYEQYF	TGTGCCGAAACCTCCGGGGGAACCTACGAGCAGTACTTC
TRBV19	TRBJ2-7	-	-	CASSIELWIYEQYF	TGTGCCAGTAGTATTGAACTATGGATCTACGAGCAGTACTTC
TRBV7-9	TRBJ2-7	-	-	CASSKQESSYEQYF	TGTGCCAGCAGCAAACAGGAGAGCTCCTACGAGCAGTACTTC
TRBV4-2	TRBJ2-1	-	-	CASESVGRGSYNEQFF	TGTGCCAGCGAGTCCGTCGGCCGGGGCTCCTACAATGAGCAGTTCTTC
TRBV5-1	TRBJ2-7	TRBD1	-	CASSLGTGIYEQYF	TGCGCCAGCAGCTTGGGGACAGGGATATACGAGCAGTACTTC
TRBV5-4	TRBJ2-1	TRBD2	-	CASSIRTSGKNEQFF	TGTGCCAGCAGCATTAGGACTAGCGGGAAAAATGAGCAGTTCTTC